Sequencing of this TCR beta chain was carried out in a study of T-cell reconstitution after alpha-beta-depleted transplantation in children. V lost 3 bases to trimming and J lost 0 bases, with 15 bases between them. The germline V gene encodes CDR1 DFQATT and CDR2 SNEGSKA (reference sequence). The CDR3 is 16 amino acids. This sample's TCRbeta library carried unique molecular identifier barcodes. One entry per CDR3 protein results from TCRdb running MiXCR on the PCR reads. The sample holds just over 950,000 distinct CDR3 sequences; about 29% are singletons and the top ten take roughly 30%. Specimen: PBMCs, mostly from graft donor cells, collected 360 days after TCRalphabeta/CD19-depleted stem cell transplant. This receptor was taken from a boy younger than two who had a stem cell transplant for SCID, so the T cells may come from the graft donor. The J gene is TRBJ2-4, the V gene TRBV20-1; TRBD1 is a possible D gene (5 bases). CDR3 nucleotides: TGCAGTGCTAGTATGGGGCCACGGATAGCCAAAAACATTCAGTACTTC. Amino acid sequence: CSASMGPRIAKNIQYF.